A single sample is the source of the 28 T cell receptor beta chains below, sequenced in a study of cytomegalovirus exposure and HLA in healthy donors. Assay: immunoSEQ multiplex PCR; the TCRdb copy retains only in-frame clones and omits some. Of about 160,000 clones in the sample, 75% to 90% were seen once. Sequenced: PBMCs. The receptors stem from a woman younger than 35 in good health and CMV-seronegative.

The chain has TRBV15 and TRBJ1-3; weak D call: TRBD1 (6 bases). Trimming took 2 bases from V and 4 from J, leaving 15 bases between them. Germline V gene data show CDR1 as LNHNV and CDR2 as YYDKDF (reference sequence). The CDR3 length is 16 residues. This chain's CDR3 is CATSRSTGLTGNTIYF. CDR3 DNA sequence: TGTGCCACCAGCAGATCCACAGGGTTAACGGGAAACACCATATATTTT.

V gene TRBV10-3 combines with J gene TRBJ2-2; TRBD2 is a possible D gene (5 bases). V dropped 4 bases and J dropped 6 bases, with 6 bases sitting between them. There are 12 residues in the CDR3. Germline CDR1 and CDR2: ENHRY and SYGVKD. The CDR3 protein is CAISGGAGELFF. Here the CDR3 DNA reads TGTGCCATCAGTGGGGGAGCCGGGGAGCTGTTTTTT.

J is TRBJ2-7 and V is TRBV30; D gene ambiguous. Per the germline V gene, CDR1 is GTSNPN and CDR2 is SVGIG (reference sequence). V was shortened by 2 bases and J by 3 bases, with 5 bases between the two germline ends. CDR3 length equals 11 residues. CDR3 amino acids: CAWSNIYEQYF. CDR3 nucleotides: TGTGCCTGGAGTAATATCTACGAGCAGTACTTC.

The gene calls are TRBV5-1 and TRBJ2-5; the D gene is possibly TRBD2 (6 bases). This CDR3 spans 13 amino acids. Per the germline V gene, CDR1 is SGHRS and CDR2 is YFSETQ. Trimming cost V 2 bases and J 4 bases, with 9 bases left between them. The CDR3: CASSFGGVETQYF. The CDR3 DNA sequence: TGCGCCAGCAGCTTTGGAGGGGTAGAGACCCAGTACTTC.

This chain uses TRBV6-5 with TRBJ1-3; unclear D gene. Trimming left V 6 bases short and J 4 bases short, with 7 bases between. The CDR3 spans 12 residues. Per the germline V gene, CDR1 is MNHEY and CDR2 is SVGAGI. This CDR3 is CASRREGNTIYF. For the CDR3, the DNA is TGTGCCAGCAGACGCGAGGGAAACACCATATATTTT.

The genes are TRBV4-2 and TRBJ2-2, with 10 bases identical to TRBD2. From germline, CDR1 is LGHNA and CDR2 YNFKEQ. The J segment lost 7 bases and the V segment lost 4 bases, leaving 15 bases of the junction unmatched. This CDR3 spans 18 amino acids. The CDR3 spells CASSPTASTSGRNGELFF. CDR3 in DNA: TGTGCCAGCAGCCCCACAGCCTCGACTAGCGGGCGGAACGGGGAGCTGTTTTTT.

The rearrangement links TRBV4-3 to TRBJ2-3, with 7 bases identical to TRBD2. J gave up 3 bases and V 1 base, and 7 bases lay outside the gene matches. Germline CDR1 is LGHNA and CDR2 is YSLEER. The CDR3 is 16 amino acids. CDR3 nucleotide sequence: TGCGCCAGCAGCCAAGTTGTTATTAGCGGGACAGATACGCAGTATTTT. This gives the protein CASSQVVISGTDTQYF.

This chain connects TRBV7-9 to TRBJ1-1, with TRBD1 matching over 9 bases. The junction had 4 bases not matched to a gene; V was cut back by 5 bases and J by 3 bases. The germline CDR1 and CDR2 sequences are SEHNR and FQNEAQ (reference sequence). The CDR3 sequence is 14 residues long. The CDR3 spells CASSRGQGYTEAFF. The CDR3 DNA follows: TGTGCCAGCAGCAGGGGACAGGGTTACACTGAAGCTTTCTTT.

The chain carries TRBV28 and TRBJ1-2; 7 positions agree with TRBD1. The CDR3 sequence is 13 residues long. Trimming cost V 5 bases and J 12 bases; bases outside gene matches: 12. The germline V gene has CDR1 MDHEN and CDR2 SYDVKM. The CDR3 coding sequence is TGTGCCAGCAGTCCGGGACAGTTCTTCGGCGACACCTTC. Amino acid sequence: CASSPGQFFGDTF.

The chain couples TRBV7-9 to TRBJ1-4, with 8 bases aligning to TRBD1. The CDR3 is 14 residues long. The germline V gene encodes CDR1 SEHNR and CDR2 FQNEAQ (reference sequence). J was trimmed by 2 bases and V by 4 bases; bases with no gene match: 0. CDR3 bases: TGTGCCAGCAGCTGGGACAGGACTAATGAAAAACTGTTTTTT. Its translation: CASSWDRTNEKLFF.

V usage is TRBV10-3 and J usage is TRBJ2-1; 8 positions agree with TRBD2. CDR1 is ENHRY and CDR2 is SYGVKD in the germline V gene. Losses at the gene ends were 4 bases for V and 7 bases for J; bases not matched to a gene: 12. The CDR3 has 16 residues. The CDR3 sequence is CAISVGGSGSMNEQFF. CDR3 DNA: TGTGCCATCAGTGTGGGGGGAAGCGGGAGTATGAATGAGCAGTTCTTC.

V gene TRBV5-8 combines with J gene TRBJ1-5, with D unclear. V lost 1 base to trimming and J lost 4 bases, with 9 bases between them. The CDR3 is 14 residues long. Per the germline V gene, CDR1 is SGHTS and CDR2 is YDEGEE. CDR3 DNA: TGTGCCAGCAGCTTGTTTGTGGCTAATCAGCCCCAGCATTTT. Residues: CASSLFVANQPQHF.

This clone was counted at least ten times. DNA for the CDR3: TGTGCCAGCAGCAAAGTGGCCTGTGACAGGGATCAGCCCCAGCATTTT. It encodes CASSKVACDRDQPQHF. The chain combines TRBV21-1 with TRBJ1-5; the tabulated D call, TRBD1, remains unverified against the DNA. TRBV21-1 is reported as a pseudogene. The CDR3 sequence is 16 residues long.

The gene calls are TRBV6-5 and TRBJ2-1; TRBD1 agrees at 7 bases. With 5 bases clipped from V and 4 bases from J, the junction kept 8 bases outside the gene matches. The CDR3 runs to 15 residues. Germline V gene data show CDR1 as MNHEY and CDR2 as SVGAGI. Here the CDR3 reads CASSLGTEAYNEQFF. CDR3 bases: TGTGCCAGCAGTCTCGGGACAGAGGCTTACAATGAGCAGTTCTTC.

The CDR3 region has the DNA TGTGCCAGCGAGGGTTACGCTGAAGCTTTCTTT. Protein: CASEGYAEAFF. This sequence joins TRBV25-1 and TRBJ1-1; D unclear. V lost 8 bases and J 6 bases, leaving 10 bases between the germline ends. CDR3 size: 11 residues. CDR1 and CDR2 (germline): MGHDK, SYGVNS. Together with reference TRBV25-1 and TRBJ1-1, the CDR3 gives the full variable domain: EADIYQTPRYLVIGTGKKITLECSQTMGHDKMYWYQQDPGMELHLIHYSYGVNSTEKGDLSSESTVSRIRTEHFPLTLESARPSHTSQYLCASEGYAEAFFGQGTRLTVV.

The chain links TRBV29-1 to TRBJ1-2, with D unclear. The length of the CDR3 is 13 residues. V gave up 3 bases and J gave up 4 bases, with 12 bases separating them. The V gene's germline CDR1 is SQVTM and CDR2 ANQGSEA. Here the CDR3 DNA reads TGCAGCGTTGAGGGATATGGACTCTATGGCTACACCTTC. Protein sequence: CSVEGYGLYGYTF.

V usage is TRBV5-6 and J usage is TRBJ2-1, with 10 bases aligning to TRBD2. Germline assignment: CDR1 SGHDT and CDR2 YYEEEE. The CDR3 extends over 17 amino acids. V shed 1 base and J 9 bases; nucleotides not matched to a gene: 13. The CDR3 DNA sequence: TGTGCCAGCAGCTTGCTGTCCGAACTGGGACTAGCGAGTGAGCAGTTCTTC. Amino acid sequence: CASSLLSELGLASEQFF.

The table lists this clone with a few counts. J is TRBJ2-7 and V is TRBV5-1; D is possibly TRBD1 (6 bases). Trimming removed 0 bases from V and 3 bases from J, with 13 bases in between. Looked up from germline, CDR1 is SGHRS and CDR2 is YFSETQ. The CDR3 has 15 amino acids. CDR3 amino acids: CASSLGWDILYEQYF. The CDR3 nucleotides are TGCGCCAGCAGCTTGGGTTGGGACATACTCTACGAGCAGTACTTC.

The sample holds one count of this clone. The chain recombines TRBV7-8 with TRBJ2-7; TRBD2 matches 7 bases. This CDR3 region has 15 residues. CDR1 is SGHVS, CDR2 FQNEAQ, per germline. Trimming cost V 2 bases and J 6 bases; bases outside gene matches: 10. The CDR3 region has the DNA TGTGCCAGCAGCTTAATTGCGGGAGTCTCTATCGAGCAGTACTTC. Translation: CASSLIAGVSIEQYF.

The chain is built from TRBV12-5 and TRBJ2-5, with 9 nucleotides matching TRBD1. V shed 2 bases, J shed 7 bases, and the junction held 17 bases outside the gene matches. The CDR3 extends over 18 amino acids. Looked up from germline, CDR1 is LGHNT and CDR2 is FRNRAP. CDR3 DNA sequence: TGTGCTAGTGGTTTGCCACTTGGGGAAGGACAGGGGTGGCGGACCCAGTACTTC. It is translated as CASGLPLGEGQGWRTQYF.

This sequence joins TRBV7-2 and TRBJ2-3; 9 bases align to TRBD2. J lost 4 bases, V lost 5 bases, and 10 bases had no gene match. Germline loops: CDR1 SGHTA, CDR2 FQGNSA. The CDR3 consists of 16 residues. CDR3 residues: CASSPAGLAPADTQYF. The CDR3, as DNA: TGTGCCAGCAGCCCAGCGGGACTAGCCCCCGCAGATACGCAGTATTTT. Complete variable domain (other parts from reference TRBV7-2 and TRBJ2-3): GAGVSQSPSNKVTEKGKDVELRCDPISGHTALYWYRQSLGQGLEFLIYFQGNSAPDKSGLPSDRFSAERTGGSVSTLTIQRTQQEDSAVYLCASSPAGLAPADTQYFGPGTRLTVL.

The genes are TRBV7-6 and TRBJ2-1, with D possibly being TRBD2 (5 bases). The V gene's germline CDR1 is SGHVS and CDR2 FNYEAQ. The CDR3 loop spans 13 amino acids. Trimming left V 5 bases short and J 7 bases short, with 12 bases between. In DNA form, the CDR3 reads TGTGCCAGCAGCCAACTAGGGTCGAATGAGCAGTTCTTC. Protein: CASSQLGSNEQFF.

The genes are TRBV5-4 and TRBJ1-2; TRBD1 matches at 9 bases. With 3 bases clipped from V and 1 base from J, the junction kept 1 base outside the gene matches. Germline V CDR1 and CDR2: SGHNT, YYREEE (reference sequence). This CDR3 spans 14 amino acids. CDR3 region: CASSWDRDNYGYTF. CDR3 nucleotide sequence: TGTGCCAGCAGCTGGGACAGGGATAACTATGGCTACACCTTC.

This clone appeared a few times. Sequence at one end of the junction differs from germline and may be a read error. V usage is TRBV7-6 and J usage is TRBJ1-6, with D possibly TRBD1 on 6 matching bases. The CDR3 runs 16 residues. Germline CDR1 reads SGHVS; CDR2 reads FNYEAQ. The CDR3 DNA reads TGTGCCAGCAGTTTAGAAAGACAGGAGAATAATTCACCCCTCCACTTT. It translates to CASSLERQENNSPLHF.

The genes are TRBV5-1 and TRBJ2-3, with 10 bases identical to TRBD1. The CDR3 is 14 amino acids. Unmatched junction bases numbered 2, after V lost 4 bases and J lost 3 bases. Germline values: CDR1 SGHRS, CDR2 YFSETQ. CDR3 in DNA: TGCGCCAGCAGCCCGGGACAGGGGACAGATACGCAGTATTTT. This translates into CASSPGQGTDTQYF.

This rearrangement joins TRBV6-5 to TRBJ2-2, with D unclear. V dropped 5 bases and J dropped 3 bases, with 7 bases sitting between them. CDR1 is MNHEY, CDR2 SVGAGI, per germline. The CDR3 totals 13 residues. CDR3 in amino acids: CASSPRYTGELFF. CDR3 nucleotide sequence: TGTGCCAGCAGTCCGCGCTACACCGGGGAGCTGTTTTTT.

The chain uses TRBV5-1 and TRBJ1-2; 7 positions agree with TRBD1. The CDR3 loop spans 15 amino acids. Germline V CDR1 and CDR2: SGHRS, YFSETQ. Trimming cost V 0 bases and J 7 bases; bases outside gene matches: 9. The CDR3 is CASSLAPDRDPGYTF. The DNA for the CDR3 is TGCGCCAGCAGCTTGGCTCCCGACAGGGACCCTGGCTACACCTTC. The full variable domain, in which reference TRBV5-1 and TRBJ1-2 provide the parts outside the CDR3, is KAGVTQTPRYLIKTRGQQVTLSCSPISGHRSVSWYQQTPGQGLQFLFEYFSETQRNKGNFPGRFSGRQFSNSRSEMNVSTLELGDSALYLCASSLAPDRDPGYTFGSGTRLTVV.

The rearrangement uses TRBV5-1 and TRBJ2-1; D is undetermined. Looked up from germline, CDR1 is SGHRS and CDR2 is YFSETQ. The CDR3 sequence is 15 residues long. With 0 bases removed from V and 4 bases from J, the gap between germline ends came to 11 bases. The CDR3 loop is CASSLAGGGYNEQFF. CDR3 coding DNA: TGCGCCAGCAGCTTGGCCGGCGGCGGTTACAATGAGCAGTTCTTC.